This T cell receptor (beta chain) derives from a study of beta chain features in type 1 diabetes. Study background: Cell yields, gender and age were comparable in patients and healthy donors. Whole-study findings and limits: Among type 1 diabetes patients, VDJ junctions had fewer insertions and more deletions. There was a moderate but significant shortening of TCRB CDR3s in all four CD4+ subsets of Type 1 diabetes patients.

Of note for this clone: What it binds is not known.

The whole isolated RNA underwent reverse transcription, so sequencing captured expressed TCRB transcripts. Assay used: immunoSEQ multiplex PCR; TCRdb lists only in-frame clones, some missing. The sample lists 900,000 or so clones; roughly a sixth were seen once. Naive, central memory, regulatory and stem cell-like memory cells within the CD4+ compartment were sorted using CD45RO/CCR7/CD25/CD127/CD95/CD27. The sample consisted of naive CD4+ T cells from blood. The TCR comes from a woman younger than 30 in good health.

For the CDR3, the DNA is TGTGCCAGCAGGCAGACAGGGGGCAACACTGAAGCTTTCTTT. Amino acid sequence: CASRQTGGNTEAFF. This chain links TRBV2 with TRBJ1-1, with 10 bases lining up with TRBD1. Per the germline V gene, CDR1 is SNHLY and CDR2 is FYNNEI. The length of the CDR3 is 14 residues. The V gene end was trimmed by 6 bases and the J gene end by 2 bases; junction bases not matched to a gene: 3. The variable domain in full, completed from reference TRBV2 and TRBJ1-1, reads EPEVTQTPSHQVTQMGQEVILRCVPISNHLYFYWYRQILGQKVEFLVSFYNNEISEKSEIFDDQFSVERPDGSNFTLKIRSTKLEDSAMYFCASRQTGGNTEAFFGQGTRLTVV.